Following are 17 T cell receptor beta chains from one sample sequenced in a study of blood T cell repertoires in COVID-19. Assay used: immunoSEQ multiplex PCR; TCRdb lists only in-frame clones, some missing. The sample contains about 170,000 clones, around four fifths of which appear only once. What was sequenced was peripheral blood. The receptors derive from an elderly woman with acute or convalescent COVID-19.

This clone was detected only a few times. J is TRBJ2-7 and V is TRBV28; 7 bases line up with TRBD2. The V gene end was trimmed by 7 bases and the J gene end by 0 bases; junction bases not matched to a gene: 9. CDR3 length equals 15 residues. The V gene's germline CDR1 is MDHEN and CDR2 SYDVKM. DNA of the CDR3: TGTGCCAGCACCCCAGCGGGGAGGGTCTCCTACGAGCAGTACTTC. Amino acids: CASTPAGRVSYEQYF.

This chain links TRBV5-1 with TRBJ2-1, with 8 bases that match TRBD2. The CDR3 length is 15 residues. Per germline, CDR1 SGHRS and CDR2 YFSETQ. V trimming: 4 bases; J trimming: 5 bases; junction bases outside the gene matches: 8. The CDR3 region is CASSLGLAGNNEQFF. DNA for the CDR3: TGCGCCAGCAGCCTCGGGCTAGCGGGCAACAATGAGCAGTTCTTC.

The rearrangement joins TRBV5-1 to TRBJ2-3; 8 bases fit TRBD1. Germline assignment: CDR1 SGHRS and CDR2 YFSETQ. The junction had 5 bases not matched to a gene; V was cut back by 0 bases and J by 8 bases. This CDR3 region has 14 residues. The CDR3 spells CASSLGQGLGTQYF. DNA for the CDR3: TGCGCCAGCAGCTTGGGACAGGGGCTAGGTACGCAGTATTTT. The full variable domain, with the rest looked up from reference TRBV5-1 and TRBJ2-3, is KAGVTQTPRYLIKTRGQQVTLSCSPISGHRSVSWYQQTPGQGLQFLFEYFSETQRNKGNFPGRFSGRQFSNSRSEMNVSTLELGDSALYLCASSLGQGLGTQYFGPGTRLTVL.

The CDR3 reads CASSPDRGGYTF. CDR3 sequence (DNA): TGTGCCAGCAGTCCCGACAGGGGTGGCTACACCTTC. The chain uses TRBV27 and TRBJ1-2; TRBD1 matches at 8 bases. The V gene end was trimmed by 5 bases and the J gene end by 7 bases; junction bases not matched to a gene: 3. This CDR3 contains 12 residues. The germline V gene has CDR1 MNHEY and CDR2 SMNVEV (reference sequence).

The V gene is TRBV7-2, the J gene TRBJ2-3; 7 bases agree with TRBD1. J gave up 3 bases and V 6 bases, and 3 bases lay outside the gene matches. Germline values: CDR1 SGHTA, CDR2 FQGNSA. This CDR3 comprises 13 residues. The CDR3 sequence is CASSTTGTDTQYF. DNA of the CDR3: TGTGCCAGCAGTACGACAGGGACAGATACGCAGTATTTT.

This chain uses TRBV6-6 with TRBJ2-7, with 11 positions matching TRBD1. Trimming cost V 5 bases and J 7 bases; bases outside gene matches: 10. CDR1 is MNHNY, CDR2 SVGAGI, per germline (reference sequence). The CDR3 contains 15 residues. CDR3 bases: TGTGCCAGCAGTACGCCGGACAGGGGGCAGTGGGAGCAGTACTTC. As protein: CASSTPDRGQWEQYF.

This clone turned up a few times. The rearrangement uses TRBV5-1 and TRBJ1-2, with D unclear. The CDR3 runs 13 residues. In germline, CDR1 is SGHRS, CDR2 YFSETQ. The V end was cut by 4 bases, the J end by 6 bases, with 13 bases between. This CDR3 is CASSPAPGDGYTF. The CDR3 DNA reads TGCGCCAGCAGCCCCGCTCCAGGCGATGGCTACACCTTC. Filled out from reference TRBV5-1 and TRBJ1-2, the complete variable domain reads KAGVTQTPRYLIKTRGQQVTLSCSPISGHRSVSWYQQTPGQGLQFLFEYFSETQRNKGNFPGRFSGRQFSNSRSEMNVSTLELGDSALYLCASSPAPGDGYTFGSGTRLTVV.

The chain recombines TRBV2 with TRBJ1-2, with a possible D match to TRBD1 (6 bases). Germline assignment: CDR1 SNHLY and CDR2 FYNNEI. The CDR3 has 16 amino acids. V lost 0 bases to trimming and J lost 0 bases, with 11 bases between them. CDR3 bases: TGTGCCAGCAGTGAAGCCCCGGGACAAGCTAACTATGGCTACACCTTC. Translation gives CASSEAPGQANYGYTF.

This clone occurred many times. The V and J genes are TRBV5-8 and TRBJ2-3; 14 bases are shared with TRBD2. Germline V gene lookup returns CDR1 SGHTS and CDR2 YDEGEE. The trim removed 4 bases at V and 5 bases at J, leaving 6 bases unmatched. The CDR3 length is 16 residues. As DNA, the CDR3 is TGTGCCAGCAGCCCCCCGGGACTAGCGGGAGTAGATACGCAGTATTTT. Protein: CASSPPGLAGVDTQYF.

The V gene is TRBV28, the J gene TRBJ1-3, with a tentative D call TRBD1 (6 bases). With 1 base removed from V and 5 bases from J, the gap between germline ends came to 9 bases. The V gene's germline CDR1 is MDHEN and CDR2 SYDVKM. This CDR3 region has 14 residues. The CDR3 loop reads CASSLSTGRNTIYF. Here the CDR3 DNA reads TGTGCCAGCAGTTTATCTACAGGGCGAAACACCATATATTTT. Full variable domain (outside the CDR3, taken from reference TRBV28 and TRBJ1-3): DVKVTQSSRYLVKRTGEKVFLECVQDMDHENMFWYRQDPGLGLRLIYFSYDVKMKEKGDIPEGYSVSREKKERFSLILESASTNQTSMYLCASSLSTGRNTIYFGEGSWLTVV.

The V call is TRBV6-5, the J call TRBJ1-5; 11 bases fit TRBD1. Germline V gene data show CDR1 as MNHEY and CDR2 as SVGAGI. The CDR3 runs 13 residues. V was clipped by 8 bases and J by 4 bases; unmatched bases: 1. CDR3 loop: CASGQGANQPQHF. In nucleotides, the CDR3 is TGTGCCAGCGGACAGGGGGCTAATCAGCCCCAGCATTTT.

The CDR3 region has the DNA TGCAGCGTTGTTGTGTTAGGGGCGTACAATGAGCAGTTCTTC. Its translation: CSVVVLGAYNEQFF. The chain couples TRBV29-1 to TRBJ2-1; D is perhaps TRBD1 (5 bases). CDR1 is SQVTM and CDR2 is ANQGSEA in the germline V gene. Trimming left V 4 bases short and J 4 bases short, with 14 bases between. The CDR3 covers 14 residues.

The J gene is TRBJ1-5, the V gene TRBV19; 9 positions match TRBD1. This CDR3 spans 15 amino acids. CDR1 is LNHDA and CDR2 is SQIVND in the germline V gene (reference sequence). Germline trimming cut 3 bases from V and 5 bases from J; bases unmatched to any gene: 5. The CDR3 region has the DNA TGTGCCAGTAGTATTGGGGGACAGGGACATCAGCCCCAGCATTTT. The encoded protein is CASSIGGQGHQPQHF.

This chain links TRBV4-1 with TRBJ2-4; TRBD1 might be the D (5 bases). The V and J ends lost 5 bases and 4 bases respectively, with 9 bases between them. The CDR3 has 13 residues. Germline V CDR1 and CDR2: MGHRA, YSYEKL. CDR3 bases: TGCGCCAGCAGCTATGACAGAAAAAACATTCAGTACTTC. Translation: CASSYDRKNIQYF.

The J gene is TRBJ2-5, the V gene TRBV6-1, with D possibly TRBD1 on 5 matching bases. Germline V gene data show CDR1 as MNHNS and CDR2 as SASEGT. Trimming cost V 1 base and J 7 bases, with 10 bases left between them. This CDR3 spans 13 amino acids. CDR3 nucleotides: TGTGCCAGCAGTGAAGGGGGCATGGGGACCCAGTACTTC. Protein sequence: CASSEGGMGTQYF.

This rearrangement joins TRBV5-1 to TRBJ1-1, with a tentative D call TRBD1 (5 bases). Germline assignment: CDR1 SGHRS and CDR2 YFSETQ. The CDR3 length is 15 residues. V was clipped by 0 bases and J by 8 bases, with 17 bases between them. In DNA form, the CDR3 reads TGCGCCAGCAGCTTGGGGGGAAAGACAGAATTCGAAGCTTTCTTT. Residues: CASSLGGKTEFEAFF.

V and J are TRBV21-1 and TRBJ2-4; no DNA check was done on the table's D call, TRBD2. TRBV21-1 corresponds to a pseudogene. CDR3 length: 24 amino acids. The CDR3 DNA reads as TGTGCCAGCAGCAAACCGGGGTTTTATGGTGGCTTTAAGGGGCAGGGACTAGCCAAAAACATTCAGTACTTC. Its translation is CASSKPGFYGGFKGQGLAKNIQYF.